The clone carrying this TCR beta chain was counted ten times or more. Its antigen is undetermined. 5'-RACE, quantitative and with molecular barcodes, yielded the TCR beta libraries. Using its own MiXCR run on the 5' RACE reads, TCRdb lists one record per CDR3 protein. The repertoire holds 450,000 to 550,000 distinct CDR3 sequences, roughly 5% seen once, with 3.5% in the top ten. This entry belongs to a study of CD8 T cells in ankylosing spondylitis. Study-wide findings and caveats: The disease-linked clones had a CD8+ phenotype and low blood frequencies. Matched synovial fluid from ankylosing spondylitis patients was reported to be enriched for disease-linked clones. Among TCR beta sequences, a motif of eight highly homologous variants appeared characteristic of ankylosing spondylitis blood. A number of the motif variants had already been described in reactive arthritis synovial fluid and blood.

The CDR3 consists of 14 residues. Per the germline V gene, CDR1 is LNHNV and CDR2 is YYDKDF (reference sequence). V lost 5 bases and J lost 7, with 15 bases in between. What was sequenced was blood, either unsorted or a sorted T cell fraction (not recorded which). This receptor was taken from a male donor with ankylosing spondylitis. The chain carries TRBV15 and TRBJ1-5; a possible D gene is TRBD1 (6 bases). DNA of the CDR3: TGTGCCACCAGCGTGGACAGAGGTCAGCAGCCCCAGCATTTT. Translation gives CATSVDRGQQPQHF.